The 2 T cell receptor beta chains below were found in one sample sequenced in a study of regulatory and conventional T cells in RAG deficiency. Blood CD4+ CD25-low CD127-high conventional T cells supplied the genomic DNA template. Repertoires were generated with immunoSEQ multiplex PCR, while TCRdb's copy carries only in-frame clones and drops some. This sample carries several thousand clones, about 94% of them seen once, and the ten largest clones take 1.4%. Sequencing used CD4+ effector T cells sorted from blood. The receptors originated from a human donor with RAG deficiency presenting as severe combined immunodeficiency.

As DNA, the CDR3 is TGTGCCAGCAGCCAACCCGACAGGGGTGGCTACACCTTC. This gives the protein CASSQPDRGGYTF. This chain links TRBV4-2 with TRBJ1-2; 8 bases are shared with TRBD1. The CDR3 contains 13 residues. V lost 2 bases to trimming and J lost 7 bases; unmatched junction nucleotides: 3. CDR1 is LGHNA, CDR2 YNFKEQ, per germline.

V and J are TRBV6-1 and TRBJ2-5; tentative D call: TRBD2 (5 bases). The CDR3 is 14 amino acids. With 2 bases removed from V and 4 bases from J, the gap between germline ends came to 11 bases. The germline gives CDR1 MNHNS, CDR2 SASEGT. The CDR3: CASSELRVRETQYF. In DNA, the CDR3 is TGTGCCAGCAGTGAACTGCGGGTACGAGAGACCCAGTACTTC.